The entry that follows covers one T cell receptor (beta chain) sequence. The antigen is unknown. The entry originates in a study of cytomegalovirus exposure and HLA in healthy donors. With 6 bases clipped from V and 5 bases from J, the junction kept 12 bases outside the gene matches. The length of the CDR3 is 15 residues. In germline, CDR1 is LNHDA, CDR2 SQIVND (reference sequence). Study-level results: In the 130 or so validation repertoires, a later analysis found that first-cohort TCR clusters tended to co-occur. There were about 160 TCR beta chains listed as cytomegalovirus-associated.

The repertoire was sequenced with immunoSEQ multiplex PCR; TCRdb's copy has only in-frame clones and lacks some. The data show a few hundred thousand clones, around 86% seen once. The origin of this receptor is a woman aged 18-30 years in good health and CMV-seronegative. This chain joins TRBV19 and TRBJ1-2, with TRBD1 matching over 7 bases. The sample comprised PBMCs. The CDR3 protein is CASSTGTEAAYGYTF. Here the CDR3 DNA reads TGTGCCAGTAGCACCGGGACAGAAGCTGCTTATGGCTACACCTTC. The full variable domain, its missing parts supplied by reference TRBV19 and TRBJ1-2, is DGGITQSPKYLFRKEGQNVTLSCEQNLNHDAMYWYRQDPGQGLRLIYYSQIVNDFQKGDIAEGYSVSREKKESFPLTVTSAQKNPTAFYLCASSTGTEAAYGYTFGSGTRLTVV.